This is a list of T cell receptor beta chains from one sample in a study of T-cell memory formation after mild COVID-19. TCRdb independently ran MiXCR on the 5' RACE reads; one entry per CDR3 protein. Counted here are hundreds of thousands of distinct CDR3 sequences, roughly 15% occurring once; the ten biggest clones make up 20% to 25%. Input material: PBMCs or a T cell subset sorted from them (not recorded which). The receptor source for this set is a man younger than 35 who had mild COVID-19 (a few samples of this study predate the infection). Cell type and time point are not known. The CDR3 runs from the conserved cysteine through the conserved F or W. Each record gives: clone size, CDR3 length, V gene, D gene, J gene, CDR3 DNA, CDR3 protein. The D gene is left open where the match is weak. Not every row has a clone size; where given, it reads once, few, many or a size class.

few	16	TRBV5-4	NA	TRBJ1-5	TGTGCCAGCAGCTTGGGTCTGTATTATAGCAATCAGCCCCAGCATTTT	CASSLGLYYSNQPQHF
many	14	TRBV11-2	NA	TRBJ2-7	TGTGCCAGCAGCCCCGTACAGGGACTATACGAGCAGTACTTC	CASSPVQGLYEQYF
few	14	TRBV2	NA	TRBJ1-4	TGTGCCAGTCGGGCCGAGGCAACTAATGAAAAACTGTTTTTT	CASRAEATNEKLFF
few	12	TRBV18	NA	TRBJ1-1	TGTGCCACTTCGACAGTGAACACTGAAGCTTTCTTT	CATSTVNTEAFF
NA	13	TRBV6-4	NA	TRBJ1-1	TGTGCCAGCAGTGAAATGGAGAACACTGAAGCTTTCTTT	CASSEMENTEAFF
few	13	TRBV29-1	TRBD1	TRBJ2-3	TGCAGCGCTTCGGACAGGAGCACAGATACGCAGTATTTT	CSASDRSTDTQYF
once	16	TRBV4-1	NA	TRBJ1-5	TGCGCCAGCAGCCAAAATGAGGACAGCAGAAATCAGCCCCAGCATTTT	CASSQNEDSRNQPQHF
many	14	TRBV7-9	NA	TRBJ2-5	TGTGCCAGCAGCCGACGAAGGGCGGGGGAGACCCAGTACTTC	CASSRRRAGETQYF
NA	14	TRBV14	NA	TRBJ2-7	TGTGCCAGCAGCCGTCGGGGGCCTTCCTACGAGCAGTACTTC	CASSRRGPSYEQYF
once	15	TRBV5-1	NA	TRBJ2-1	TGCGCCAGCAGCTTGGCCGGGGAAGGGCGCGATGAGCAGTTCTTC	CASSLAGEGRDEQFF
many	14	TRBV5-1	TRBD1	TRBJ2-3	TGCGCCACCGGGACAGGGGGGAACACAGATACGCAGTATTTT	CATGTGGNTDTQYF
few	17	TRBV5-1	TRBD1	TRBJ1-3	TGCGCCAGCAGCGAAGGGACAGGGGGCGCGAGGGGAAACACCATATATTTT	CASSEGTGGARGNTIYF
NA	19	TRBV6-6	NA	TRBJ1-5	TGTGCCAGCAGTTACGTTACAGCAATTTACCCTTATAGCAATCAGCCCCAGCATTTT	CASSYVTAIYPYSNQPQHF
NA	15	TRBV5-1	TRBD1	TRBJ2-2	TGCGCCAGCAGCCGGGGACAGGGAGAATCCGGGGAGCTGTTTTTT	CASSRGQGESGELFF
few	15	TRBV7-8	TRBD1	TRBJ2-3	TGTGCCAGCAGCCTCGGGACAGGGGTCCCAGATACGCAGTATTTT	CASSLGTGVPDTQYF
many	15	TRBV5-1	NA	TRBJ2-1	TGCGCCAGCAGCGGAGGGGTGGGATTCTACAATGAGCAGTTCTTC	CASSGGVGFYNEQFF
few	14	TRBV6-2/TRBV6-3	NA	TRBJ2-3	TGTGCCAGCACCCCGTCGAAGGGAGTAGATACGCAGTATTTT	CASTPSKGVDTQYF
few	15	TRBV4-1	TRBD1	TRBJ2-7	TGCGCCAGCAGCCAGACCCGACAGGGGGCGGTCGAGCAGTACTTC	CASSQTRQGAVEQYF
NA	15	TRBV12-3/TRBV12-4	NA	TRBJ2-6	TGTGCCAGCCGGATAGGGAGCTCTGGGGCCAACGTCCTGACTTTC	CASRIGSSGANVLTF
many	19	TRBV5-1	NA	TRBJ2-1	TGCGCCAGACTGACACCGCGAAAGGCGTATCACCTGACCTACAATGAGCAGTTCTTC	CARLTPRKAYHLTYNEQFF
NA	15	TRBV7-6	NA	TRBJ2-2	TGTGCCAGCAGCGGGGTGGGGGCCGGCACCGGGGAGCTGTTTTTT	CASSGVGAGTGELFF
NA	14	TRBV21-1	NA	TRBJ2-2	TGTGCCAGCCGGAAGGGAAGAAACACCGGGGAGCTGTTTTTT	CASRKGRNTGELFF
once	15	TRBV7-9	TRBD1	TRBJ1-6	TGTGCCAGCAGCTCCCAAGGACAGGAGGGCTCACCCCTCCACTTT	CASSSQGQEGSPLHF
few	16	TRBV5-1	NA	TRBJ2-3	TGCGCCAGCAGCTTGGATTCAGGGCTTAGCACAGATACGCAGTATTTT	CASSLDSGLSTDTQYF
few	13	TRBV29-1	NA	TRBJ2-7	TGCAGCGGACGTTCCAGTCTTCTGGGGGAGCAGTACTTC	CSGRSSLLGEQYF
NA	17	TRBV3-2	NA	TRBJ2-2	TGTGCCAGCAGCCAAGACGGGGGACTAGCCGTAGGTGGGGAGCTGTTTTTT	CASSQDGGLAVGGELFF
NA	16	TRBV7-2	TRBD1	TRBJ1-3	TGTGCCAGCAGCTTAGGAGGGGGCGCGGGGGGAAACACCATATATTTT	CASSLGGGAGGNTIYF
few	15	TRBV6-5	TRBD1	TRBJ1-1	TGTGCCAGCAATGCAGGGGGGACAGAAAACACTGAAGCTTTCTTT	CASNAGGTENTEAFF
NA	14	TRBV7-2	TRBD2	TRBJ2-3	TGTGCCAGCAGCCGCGGGGGGATCACAGATACGCAGTATTTT	CASSRGGITDTQYF
NA	15	TRBV5-1	NA	TRBJ2-2	TGCGCCAGCAGCTGGGACGCCGCGAACACCGGGGAGCTGTTTTTT	CASSWDAANTGELFF
NA	16	TRBV7-6	TRBD1	TRBJ1-1	TGTGCCAGCAGCCCTAGACAGGGTAGGAGTGTCACTGAAGCTTTCTTT	CASSPRQGRSVTEAFF
NA	12	TRBV20-1	NA	TRBJ1-5	TGCAGTGCCTCCGGAGGGACTCAGCCCCAGCATTTT	CSASGGTQPQHF
few	11	TRBV29-1	NA	TRBJ2-5	TGCAGCGTTGAAGTGTCCGGGCTCTTGTACTTC	CSVEVSGLLYF
few	14	TRBV4-1	NA	TRBJ1-4	TGCGCCAGCAGCCCCCTTGGGGGGAATGAAAAACTGTTTTTT	CASSPLGGNEKLFF
NA	12	TRBV25-1	NA	TRBJ1-3	TGTGCCACCCGTCCATCTGGAAACACCATATATTTT	CATRPSGNTIYF
NA	15	TRBV18	NA	TRBJ2-4	TGTGCCAGCTCACCGGCCAGGGGTATTGGGAACATTCAGTACTTC	CASSPARGIGNIQYF
few	17	TRBV6-2/TRBV6-3	TRBD2	TRBJ2-1	TGTGCCAGCACCCCACCGCGCCTAGCGGGGGGGCAAAATGAGCAGTTCTTC	CASTPPRLAGGQNEQFF
NA	12	TRBV24-1	NA	TRBJ1-2	TGTGCCACCAGTGACCCCGACTATGGCTACACCTTC	CATSDPDYGYTF
NA	13	TRBV20-1	TRBD1	TRBJ1-3	TGCAGTGCCACCGGGACAGGGGAGTCCACCATATATTTT	CSATGTGESTIYF
few	14	TRBV6-5	TRBD1	TRBJ2-7	TGTGCCAGCAGTCCGGGCCCAGGGGGCTACGAGCAGTACTTC	CASSPGPGGYEQYF
NA	12	TRBV12-3/TRBV12-4	TRBD2	TRBJ2-1	TGTGCCAGCAGTCCGGGGGGGCATGAGCAGTTCTTC	CASSPGGHEQFF
NA	14	TRBV15	NA	TRBJ2-3	TGTGCCACCAGCAGAGACCAGGACACAGATACGCAGTATTTT	CATSRDQDTDTQYF
NA	15	TRBV7-2	NA	TRBJ1-1	TGTGCCAGTTATCCCCGGGGGGGGACGTACACTGAAGCTTTCTTT	CASYPRGGTYTEAFF
few	15	TRBV5-4	NA	TRBJ2-2	TGTGCCAGCAGTATCCAGGGTGTCAACACCGGGGAGCTGTTTTTT	CASSIQGVNTGELFF
NA	12	TRBV12-3/TRBV12-4	NA	TRBJ2-7	TGTGCCAGCAGTTTTTTGACAGACGAGCAGTACTTC	CASSFLTDEQYF
few	16	TRBV4-3	TRBD1	TRBJ1-3	TGCGCCAGCAGCCAAGATGGGACAGTCTCTGGAAACACCATATATTTT	CASSQDGTVSGNTIYF
NA	16	TRBV7-6	NA	TRBJ2-3	TGTGCCACCATACGACTGCCGGCAACCGGCACAGATACGCAGTATTTT	CATIRLPATGTDTQYF
few	13	TRBV30	NA	TRBJ1-1	TGTGCCTGGAGTCCGAGGGTTGGCACTGAAGCTTTCTTT	CAWSPRVGTEAFF
few	17	TRBV5-1	TRBD1	TRBJ1-1	TGCGCCAGCAAAGACCTTGAACGAGCCAGGGGGCTCACTGAAGCTTTCTTT	CASKDLERARGLTEAFF
few	15	TRBV4-1	NA	TRBJ1-5	TGCGCCAGCAGCCAGAGAGGTTCATCGAACCAGCCCCAGCATTTT	CASSQRGSSNQPQHF
NA	15	TRBV9	NA	TRBJ1-2	TGTGCCAGCAGCGTCCCCCGGGGACGCCCTTATGGCTACACCTTC	CASSVPRGRPYGYTF
NA	14	TRBV7-9	NA	TRBJ2-1	TGTGCCAGCAGCTTAGGGGGGACCACCCATGAGCAGTTCTTC	CASSLGGTTHEQFF
NA	15	TRBV4-3	NA	TRBJ2-3	TGCGCCAGCAGCCAAGAACCCCGCAGCACAGATACGCAGTATTTT	CASSQEPRSTDTQYF
many	17	TRBV7-6	TRBD2	TRBJ2-3	TGTGCCAGCAGCCGGGGACTAGCGGGAACCCGGAAGGATACGCAGTATTTT	CASSRGLAGTRKDTQYF
NA	13	TRBV10-3	NA	TRBJ2-1	TGTGCCATCAGTGAGTCGGGTTGGGTGGAGCAGTTCTTC	CAISESGWVEQFF